The T cell receptor (beta chain) described here comes from a study of blood T cell repertoires in COVID-19. The protocol was immunoSEQ multiplex PCR, while the TCRdb copy is restricted to in-frame clones and leaves out a portion. The repertoire includes around 100,000 clones, around 85% of them detected once, and around 2% sits in the top ten. V was clipped by 4 bases and J by 8 bases, with 18 bases between them. Germline V gives CDR1 SGHRS, CDR2 YFSETQ. This CDR3 is 14 amino acids long. Input material: peripheral blood. This chain connects TRBV5-1 to TRBJ1-2, with a tentative D call TRBD1 (5 bases). This receptor was obtained from a woman between 65 and 79 years old with active or convalescent COVID-19. The CDR3 DNA reads TGCGCCAGCAGCCCAGACACCGGGGGAAGGGGCTACACCTTC. This codes for CASSPDTGGRGYTF.